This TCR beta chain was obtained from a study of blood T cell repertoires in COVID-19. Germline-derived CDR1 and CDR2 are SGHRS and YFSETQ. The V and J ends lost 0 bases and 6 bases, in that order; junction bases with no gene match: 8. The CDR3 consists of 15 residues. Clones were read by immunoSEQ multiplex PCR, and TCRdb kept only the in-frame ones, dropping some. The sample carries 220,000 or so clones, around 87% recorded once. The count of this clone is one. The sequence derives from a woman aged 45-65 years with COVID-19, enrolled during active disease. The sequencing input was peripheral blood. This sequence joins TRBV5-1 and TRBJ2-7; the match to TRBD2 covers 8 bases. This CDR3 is CASSLAPGTSGEQYV. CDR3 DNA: TGCGCCAGCAGCTTGGCTCCCGGGACTAGTGGCGAGCAGTACGTC.